Listed below are T cell receptor beta chains from one sample, sequenced in a study of neurological immune-mediated disorders. One entry per CDR3 protein, called by TCRdb with MiXCR from the 5' RACE reads. This table has over 55,000 distinct CDR3 sequences, around 9.7% appearing once. The sequenced sample was PBMCs. These receptors originate from a man aged 30-40 years in good health. Each CDR3 is given with its conserved first and last residue. The D gene is left open where the match is weak. Some rows mark clone size as missing; the rest say once, few, many or name a class of expanded clone.

many	.	TRBV5-1	TRBJ2-7	TGCGCCAGCGGGCAGGACAGCTTCTACGAGCAGTACTTC	CASGQDSFYEQYF
many	.	TRBV28	TRBJ2-6	TGTGCCAGCTCTCAAGGGGGGAGCGGGGTCAACGTCCTGACTTTC	CASSQGGSGVNVLTF
many	TRBD1	TRBV20-1	TRBJ1-1	TGCAGTGCTAGAGATTTGGCAGGGGGCCCTTTCTTT	CSARDLAGGPFF
many	.	TRBV7-2	TRBJ2-7	TGTGCCAGCAGTCCCGGGGGCAGTAGGTCACACGAGCAGTACTTC	CASSPGGSRSHEQYF
many	.	TRBV14	TRBJ2-7	TGTGCCAGCAGCCAGGACAGGGGACTAGCCTACGAGCAGTACTTC	CASSQDRGLAYEQYF
many	.	TRBV20-1	TRBJ2-3	TGCAGTGCGATTAGGCCGGGGTCGGCAGATACGCAGTATTTT	CSAIRPGSADTQYF
many	.	TRBV4-1	TRBJ1-2	TGCGCCAGCAGCCAAGACGACCTCGCCGGACGAAACTATGGCTACACCTTC	CASSQDDLAGRNYGYTF
many	.	TRBV6-6	TRBJ1-2	TGTGCCAGCGAGGAGGCGGGGGGCTACACCTTC	CASEEAGGYTF
many	.	TRBV5-1	TRBJ2-2	TGCGCCAGCAGCTTTCCTCTGCAGCGGAACACCGGGGAGCTGTTTTTT	CASSFPLQRNTGELFF
.	TRBD2	TRBV2	TRBJ2-7	TGTGCCATCAAACTAGCGGATACCTACGAGCAGTACTTC	CAIKLADTYEQYF
many	.	TRBV5-1	TRBJ2-3	TGCGCCAGCAGGCGGCAGGGGCCCCCAGATACGCAGTATTTT	CASRRQGPPDTQYF
many	.	TRBV28	TRBJ2-5	TGTGCCAGCAGCACACGGACTACGGGGTGGGAGACCCAGTACTTC	CASSTRTTGWETQYF
.	.	TRBV27	TRBJ1-6	TGTGCCAGCAGTTTATGGTGGGGTCAGGGCAATTCACCCCTCCACTTT	CASSLWWGQGNSPLHF
.	.	TRBV7-6	TRBJ2-5	TGTGCCAGCAGCTTAGCCCCGATCCCAACAGTGGGGCGAGAGACCCAGTACTTC	CASSLAPIPTVGRETQYF
many	TRBD2	TRBV4-1	TRBJ2-3	TGCGCCAGCAGCCAAGGGGACTACCGCACAGATACGCAGTATTTT	CASSQGDYRTDTQYF
many	TRBD1	TRBV6-2/TRBV6-3	TRBJ2-1	TGTGCCAGCAGTGGTGGACAGGGATTGAACAATGAGCAGTTCTTC	CASSGGQGLNNEQFF
many	.	TRBV5-1	TRBJ1-2	TGCGCCAGCAGCTTGGCATATTTGGGGGGCATCGATGGCTACACCTTC	CASSLAYLGGIDGYTF
many	TRBD1	TRBV28	TRBJ2-1	TGTGCCAGCAGTCCCCGGGACAGGGGCACAGATGAGCAGTTCTTC	CASSPRDRGTDEQFF
many	.	TRBV11-3	TRBJ2-1	TGTGCCAGCAGCTTTGTGTCCAGAGGTGAGCAGTTCTTC	CASSFVSRGEQFF
.	.	TRBV7-2	TRBJ2-7	TGTGCCAGCAGCTTAATGCCTAACCTATACGAGCAGTACTTC	CASSLMPNLYEQYF
many	.	TRBV7-8	TRBJ2-7	TGTGCCAGCTTGAGCAGACAGAGCTCCTACGAGCAGTACTTC	CASLSRQSSYEQYF
many	.	TRBV29-1	TRBJ2-5	TGCAGCGTTGATCGGGGCGACCAAGAGACCCAGTACTTC	CSVDRGDQETQYF
many	.	TRBV20-1	TRBJ2-2	TGCAGTGCTAGAGATGGACTACGGGACGGGGAGCTGTTTTTT	CSARDGLRDGELFF
many	.	TRBV5-1	TRBJ1-6	TGCGCCAGCAGCTTGTACGGGGGGGAGAATTCACCCCTCCACTTT	CASSLYGGENSPLHF
many	TRBD1	TRBV20-1	TRBJ2-7	TGCAGTGCTAGAGGCAACTGGATCAGGGGGAGCGAGCAGTACTTC	CSARGNWIRGSEQYF
many	.	TRBV20-1	TRBJ2-3	TGCAGTGCTAGAGATGGTGGAGGGGGTAGCACAGATACGCAGTATTTT	CSARDGGGGSTDTQYF
many	.	TRBV11-2	TRBJ2-1	TGTGCCAGCAGCTTAGTAGCGGAGATCTACAATGAGCAGTTCTTC	CASSLVAEIYNEQFF
many	.	TRBV6-6	TRBJ1-5	TGTGCCAGCAGTCAACAGCTGACTAGCAATCAGCCCCAGCATTTT	CASSQQLTSNQPQHF
many	.	TRBV4-2	TRBJ2-3	TGTGCCAGCAGCCAAGGACCCGCAGATACGCAGTATTTT	CASSQGPADTQYF
many	TRBD2	TRBV7-9	TRBJ2-2	TGTGCCAGCAGCTTAGGGACTAGCGGGAACACCGGGGAGCTGTTTTTT	CASSLGTSGNTGELFF
many	TRBD2	TRBV20-1	TRBJ2-7	TGCAGTGCCCTAAAGCCGGGGGGCGAGCAGTACTTC	CSALKPGGEQYF
once	TRBD1	TRBV19	TRBJ2-1	TGTGCCAGTAGTATCAGGGGACAGGGTTACGAGCAGTTCTTC	CASSIRGQGYEQFF
many	.	TRBV7-2	TRBJ2-7	TGTGCCAGCAGCTTAAAGTTCTACGAGCAGTACTTC	CASSLKFYEQYF
.	.	TRBV19	TRBJ1-5	TGTGCCACAAGTATGCAGAATAGCAATCAGCCCCAGCATTTT	CATSMQNSNQPQHF
many	TRBD1	TRBV11-2	TRBJ2-1	TGTGCCAGCAGCTTATCCGTCGGTGGGACAGACCTTTACAATGAGCAGTTCTTC	CASSLSVGGTDLYNEQFF
many	.	TRBV7-3	TRBJ1-2	TGTGCCAGCAGTCGGAGTTCAGTCACTAACTATGGCTACACCTTC	CASSRSSVTNYGYTF
many	.	TRBV12-3/TRBV12-4	TRBJ1-5	TGTGCCAGCAGTGAAATAAAAGGGGGTCAGCCCCAGCATTTT	CASSEIKGGQPQHF
many	.	TRBV5-1	TRBJ1-2	TGCGCCAGCAAACCAAACCAAGGGGGCTACACCTTC	CASKPNQGGYTF
many	.	TRBV29-1	TRBJ2-7	TGCAGCATTCCTGGCCCCCGGGGCGTACACGAGCAGTACTTC	CSIPGPRGVHEQYF
many	.	TRBV2	TRBJ1-6	TGTGCCAGCAGCCGGGACGCAGATAATTCACCCCTCCACTTT	CASSRDADNSPLHF
many	.	TRBV5-6	TRBJ2-7	TGTGCCAGCAGCTACGAGCAGTACTTC	CASSYEQYF
few	TRBD2	TRBV20-1	TRBJ2-1	TGCAGTGCTAGAGCGGGACTAGCGGGAGGCTACAATGAGCAGTTCTTC	CSARAGLAGGYNEQFF
many	.	TRBV29-1	TRBJ2-1	TGCAGCGTTCCCAGTAGGGGTAGCTCCTACAATGAGCAGTTCTTC	CSVPSRGSSYNEQFF
many	TRBD2	TRBV3-1	TRBJ2-1	TGTGCCAGCAGCTGGACTAGCGGGAACAATGAGCAGTTCTTC	CASSWTSGNNEQFF
many	.	TRBV27	TRBJ2-3	TGTGCCAGCAGGACAGCAGATACGCAGTATTTT	CASRTADTQYF
.	.	TRBV11-2	TRBJ1-1	TGTTCCAGCAGCTTTGAGGGGGGCCGGAACACTGAAGCTTTCTTT	CSSSFEGGRNTEAFF
many	TRBD2	TRBV24-1	TRBJ2-7	TGTGCCACCAGTGATTACCTAGCGGGAAGCGACGAGCAGTACTTC	CATSDYLAGSDEQYF
many	.	TRBV12-3/TRBV12-4	TRBJ2-1	TGTGCCAGCAGCGCCGGAGGGGTGACTGAGCAGTTCTTC	CASSAGGVTEQFF
many	.	TRBV24-1	TRBJ1-1	TGTGCCACCAGTGGTGGGGGACGGACTGAAGCTTTCTTT	CATSGGGRTEAFF
many	TRBD1	TRBV27	TRBJ1-2	TGTGCCAGCAGTTCAGATCCGGGACAGGGGTTTTTACATGGCTACACCTTC	CASSSDPGQGFLHGYTF
many	TRBD1	TRBV18	TRBJ1-5	TGTGCCAGCTCACCGACAGGGTTTCTTGGGCTCGGGGAGCCCCAGCATTTT	CASSPTGFLGLGEPQHF
many	.	TRBV12-3/TRBV12-4	TRBJ2-7	TGTGCCAGCAGTACCTACTACGAGCAGTACTTC	CASSTYYEQYF
many	.	TRBV28	TRBJ2-2	TGTGCCAGCAGACCACTCCGGGACACTTCGAACACCGGGGAGCTGTTTTTT	CASRPLRDTSNTGELFF